This T cell receptor beta chain was sequenced for a study of T cells in Graves' hyperthyroidism and ophthalmopathy. About the study: Peripheral blood was secured at the point of initial diagnosis, before any treatment.

Per the germline V gene, CDR1 is KGHSH and CDR2 is LQKENI. The CDR3 is 17 amino acids. The V gene end was trimmed by 2 bases and the J gene end by 2 bases; junction bases not matched to a gene: 9. This clonotype was counted many times. Subjects aged 18 to 65 presented with newly diagnosed hyperthyroidism of less than 2 months' duration. Clinicians diagnosed patients from clinical symptoms, serum thyroxine and TRAb, thyroid ultrasound and orbital computed tomography. RNA transcripts gave rise to amplified TCR beta CDR3 regions. The TCR CDR3 first-round RT-PCR relied on the HTBI primer set. Each CDR3 protein is one row after TCRdb ran MiXCR on the multiplex PCR reads. The sample records about 400,000 distinct CDR3 sequences, 15% to 19% being singletons.

The source of this sequence is a woman under 30 with Graves' hyperthyroidism that later progressed to Graves' ophthalmopathy. The sample was blood. The V gene is TRBV18, the J gene TRBJ2-1; 7 nucleotides line up with TRBD2. Written as DNA, the CDR3 is TGTGCCAGCTCACCAAGGGCTAGCGGACCAACCTACAATGAGCAGTTCTTC. Its protein product is CASSPRASGPTYNEQFF.